This T cell receptor beta chain was obtained from a study of response to subunit inactivated influenza vaccine listed by TCRdb under 2018. Regarding the complete study: The study used deep quantitative T cell receptor repertoire profiling to track responses to a trivalent subunit inactivated influenza vaccine.

Reading from cysteine to phenylalanine, the CDR3 counts 15 amino acids. Of the read, only the CDR3 DNA is kept; its 45 bases are in frame from base 1. CDR1 and CDR2 are read off the germline V gene as SGHVS and FQNEAQ. Ends trimmed: V by 3 bases, J by 5 bases; bases unmatched to a gene: 4. Findings and caveats that apply to the study as a whole: It was suggested by the authors that each seasonal influenza vaccination may recruit only a limited number of new T cells.

This clonotype was found a few times. What antigen it recognizes has not been identified. Per-base quality was not reported, and no clone a single base away is much larger than it. The library was produced with RT-PCR. The run used an Illumina HiSeq 2500. TCRdb reprocessed the public reads (quality trimming at Q25 with fastp, clone calling with MiXCR) and kept in-frame beta chains. Identical CDR3 protein sequences are pooled into one entry, listed with their most common genes and DNA. For this sample the table gives about 540,000 distinct CDR3 sequences, of which 11% to 15% were detected only once. The ten largest clones capture 11% of the sample.

This clonotype was sampled from a man aged 50 or older who received an inactivated influenza vaccine. Donor details come from another sample of the same person, matched by shared clones. The source material was PBMCs from blood, sampled about 13 days after vaccination. The chain joins TRBV7-8 to TRBJ1-6; 7 nucleotides in the junction match TRBD1. The CDR3 protein is CASSFETGHNSPLHF. At the DNA level, the sequence is TGTGCCAGCAGCTTCGAGACAGGGCATAATTCACCCCTCCACTTT.